A selection of T cell receptor beta chains follows, all from one sample in a study of identifying expanded T cells in peripheral blood. TCRdb's copy holds only in-frame clones and misses some; the assay was immunoSEQ multiplex PCR. In the table there are approximately 86,000 clones, approximately 81% of which are singletons. Sequenced input: blood. These receptors all stem from a person aged 18 to 75 in good health. Both conserved end residues are part of each CDR3. The D gene is left open where the match is weak. Some rows have no size entry. The others give once, few or many, or a class for an expanded clone.

D gene	V gene	clone size	J gene	CDR3 protein	CDR3 DNA
.	TRBV15	.	TRBJ2-3	CATSRDRVPGVTQYF	TGTGCCACCAGCAGAGATAGGGTGCCCGGGGTTACGCAGTATTTT
TRBD1	TRBV19	.	TRBJ1-4	CASSLYPPGQRNEKLFF	TGTGCCAGTAGTCTGTATCCCCCGGGACAGCGAAATGAAAAACTGTTTTTT
.	TRBV19	.	TRBJ2-7	CASSIADVGGLHSYEQYF	TGTGCCAGTAGTATCGCTGACGTCGGAGGGCTACACTCCTACGAGCAGTACTTC
.	TRBV2	.	TRBJ1-2	CASSEHPYGYTF	TGTGCCAGCAGTGAACACCCCTATGGCTACACCTTC
.	TRBV19	.	TRBJ2-6	CASSVNSGANVLTF	TGTGCCAGTAGTGTCAACTCTGGGGCCAACGTCCTGACTTTC
TRBD2	TRBV7-3	once	TRBJ2-3	CASSPRGEGGTDTQYF	TGTGCCAGCAGCCCCCGAGGGGAGGGTGGCACAGATACGCAGTATTTT
.	TRBV6-1	.	TRBJ2-7	CASRYEIKQYF	TGTGCCAGCAGATACGAAATCAAGCAGTACTTC
TRBD1	TRBV19	.	TRBJ2-6	CASLAGGAFGANVLTF	TGTGCCAGTCTGGCAGGGGGCGCGTTCGGGGCCAACGTCCTGACTTTC
TRBD2	TRBV9	.	TRBJ2-3	CASSSRLAGGSDTQYF	TGTGCCAGCAGCTCCCGACTAGCGGGGGGATCAGATACGCAGTATTTT
TRBD1	TRBV5-5	.	TRBJ2-3	CASSWRQGSPDTQYF	TGTGCCAGCAGCTGGCGACAGGGATCCCCAGATACGCAGTATTTT
TRBD1	TRBV5-1	.	TRBJ1-1	CASSPSDRGLAFF	TGCGCCAGCAGCCCCTCGGACAGGGGCTTAGCTTTCTTT
.	TRBV7-2	.	TRBJ1-3	CASSVNLGNTIYF	TGTGCCAGCAGTGTAAACCTAGGAAACACCATATATTTT
.	TRBV13	.	TRBJ2-7	CASSPRHGAEQYF	TGTGCCAGCAGCCCGCGACATGGGGCCGAGCAGTACTTC
.	TRBV10-3	.	TRBJ2-3	CAISVRGSDTQYF	TGTGCCATCAGCGTACGGGGTTCAGATACGCAGTATTTT
.	TRBV7-2	.	TRBJ1-1	CASRSQGWGRTEAFF	TGTGCCAGCAGATCACAGGGTTGGGGGCGCACTGAAGCTTTCTTT
TRBD1	TRBV19	.	TRBJ1-2	CASGPRGQGKYGYTF	TGTGCCAGTGGGCCTCGGGGACAGGGTAAATATGGCTACACCTTC
.	TRBV11-3	.	TRBJ2-7	CASSLDNYEQYF	TGTGCCAGCAGCTTAGATAACTACGAGCAGTACTTC
TRBD1	TRBV27	.	TRBJ1-1	CASPTGRGMNTEAFF	TGTGCCAGCCCGACAGGGCGAGGCATGAACACTGAAGCTTTCTTT
.	TRBV5-1	.	TRBJ2-5	CASSLGATEETQYF	TGCGCCAGCAGCTTGGGTGCGACAGAAGAGACCCAGTACTTC
.	TRBV6-5	.	TRBJ1-3	CASSYGVRTTIYF	TGTGCCAGCAGTTACGGGGTCCGGACCACCATATATTTT
.	TRBV7-2	.	TRBJ2-2	CASSSYGGQGTGELFF	TGTGCCAGCAGTAGTTACGGGGGCCAGGGCACCGGGGAGCTGTTTTTT
.	TRBV7-9	medium-sized	TRBJ1-1	CASSLEGGRGNTEAFF	TGTGCCAGCAGCTTAGAAGGTGGGCGGGGGAACACTGAAGCTTTCTTT
.	TRBV5-1	.	TRBJ2-5	CASSLSSGNGRETQYF	TGCGCCAGCAGCTTGTCATCAGGCAACGGCCGAGAGACCCAGTACTTC
TRBD2	TRBV30	once	TRBJ2-7	CALAGGPYEQYF	TGTGCCCTAGCGGGGGGGCCCTACGAGCAGTACTTC
.	TRBV7-9	once	TRBJ2-3	CASSLGRVNTQYF	TGTGCCAGCAGCTTAGGCAGGGTTAATACGCAGTATTTT
.	TRBV11-2	.	TRBJ2-3	CASSYDLWGRRTDTQYF	TGTGCCAGCAGCTATGACCTTTGGGGGCGACGCACAGATACGCAGTATTTT
.	TRBV5-1	.	TRBJ2-7	CASSPESYEQYF	TGCGCCAGCAGCCCGGAATCCTACGAGCAGTACTTC
TRBD1	TRBV5-3	few	TRBJ1-2	CARKRGGRQGDYGYTF	TGTGCCAGAAAGCGTGGGGGTCGACAGGGCGACTATGGCTACACCTTC
.	TRBV13	.	TRBJ1-6	CASSPTWGGVGNSPLHF	TGTGCCAGCAGCCCCACGTGGGGGGGCGTCGGGAATTCACCCCTCCACTTT
.	TRBV20-1	once	TRBJ1-2	CSSRENYGYTF	TGCAGTTCCAGGGAAAACTATGGCTACACCTTC
.	TRBV10-2	.	TRBJ1-2	CASSESKVTAIGWNYGYTF	TGCGCCAGCAGTGAGTCGAAGGTTACCGCTATCGGATGGAACTATGGCTACACCTTC
.	TRBV5-1	.	TRBJ2-3	CASRLEPYTDTQYF	TGCGCCAGCAGGTTGGAACCCTACACAGATACGCAGTATTTT
.	TRBV11-3	few	TRBJ2-1	CASSLDAAIGYEQFF	TGTGCCAGCAGCTTAGATGCGGCTATCGGTTATGAGCAGTTCTTC
TRBD2	TRBV9	.	TRBJ2-3	CASSVTSADTQYF	TGTGCCAGCAGCGTGACTAGCGCGGATACGCAGTATTTT
.	TRBV10-3	.	TRBJ1-1	CAISVNTNTEAFF	TGTGCCATCAGTGTTAATACGAACACTGAAGCTTTCTTT
.	TRBV10-3	.	TRBJ1-6	CAIGGGDNSPLHF	TGTGCCATCGGGGGGGGAGATAATTCACCCCTCCACTTT
TRBD1	TRBV28	.	TRBJ1-5	CASSRPQGGNQPQHF	TGTGCCAGCAGTCGACCACAGGGGGGGAATCAGCCCCAGCATTTT
.	TRBV6-5	.	TRBJ2-7	CASSYPGDEQYF	TGTGCCAGCAGTTACCCTGGAGACGAGCAGTACTTC
.	TRBV29-1	few	TRBJ1-1	CSVYRTEAFF	TGCAGCGTTTATCGGACTGAAGCTTTCTTT
.	TRBV30	.	TRBJ1-1	CAWDTGRGTEAFF	TGTGCCTGGGATACGGGGAGGGGCACCGAAGCTTTCTTT
TRBD1	TRBV6-5	.	TRBJ1-5	CASSYSGGQARQHF	TGTGCCAGCAGTTACTCAGGGGGACAGGCGCGCCAGCATTTT